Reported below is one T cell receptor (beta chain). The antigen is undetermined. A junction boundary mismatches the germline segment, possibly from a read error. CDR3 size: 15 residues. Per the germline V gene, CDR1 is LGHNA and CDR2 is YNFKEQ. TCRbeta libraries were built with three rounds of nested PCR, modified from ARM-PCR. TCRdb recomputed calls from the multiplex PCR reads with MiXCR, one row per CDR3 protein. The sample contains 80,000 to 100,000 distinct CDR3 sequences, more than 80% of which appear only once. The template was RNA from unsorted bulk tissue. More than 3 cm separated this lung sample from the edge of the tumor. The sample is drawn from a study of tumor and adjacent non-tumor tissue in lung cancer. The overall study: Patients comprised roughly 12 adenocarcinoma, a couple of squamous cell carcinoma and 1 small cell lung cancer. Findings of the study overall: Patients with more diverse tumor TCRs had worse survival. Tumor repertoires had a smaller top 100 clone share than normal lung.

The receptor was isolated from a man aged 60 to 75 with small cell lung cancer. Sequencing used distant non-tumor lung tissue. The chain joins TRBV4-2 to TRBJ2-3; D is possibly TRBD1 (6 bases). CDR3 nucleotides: TGTACCAGCAGCACAGGGACGGCTAGCACAGATACGAAGTACTTT. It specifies CTSSTGTASTDTKYF.